These T cell receptor beta chains were read from a single sample in a study of blood T cells in healthy people across ages. TCRdb re-called the 5' RACE reads with MiXCR, one entry per CDR3 protein. The sample lists hundreds of thousands of distinct CDR3 sequences, roughly 50% occurring once. The sequenced sample consisted of blood. These receptors were obtained from a man older than 75 in good health. Each CDR3 is given with its conserved first and last residue. The D gene is left open where the match is weak. Only part of the rows carry a size: once, few, many, or a class if the clone is expanded.

d_gene	v_gene	abundance	j_gene	CDR3aa	CDR3nt
TRBD1	TRBV28	few	TRBJ2-7	CASSLDRVLHEQYF	TGTGCCAGCAGCCTAGACAGGGTCCTCCACGAGCAGTACTTC
.	TRBV29-1	few	TRBJ1-1	CSFAESPEAFF	TGCAGCTTTGCCGAGTCCCCTGAAGCTTTCTTT
TRBD2	TRBV20-1	few	TRBJ2-3	CSATSGLAGSTDTQYF	TGCAGTGCTACCTCGGGACTAGCAGGCAGCACAGATACGCAGTATTTT
.	TRBV15	few	TRBJ2-4	CATSSQGGDKNIQYF	TGTGCCACCAGCAGTCAGGGGGGGGACAAAAACATTCAGTACTTC
TRBD1	TRBV2	.	TRBJ1-2	CASSRGQGPGYGYTF	TGTGCCAGCAGTAGAGGACAGGGACCGGGCTATGGCTACACCTTC
TRBD1	TRBV28	.	TRBJ1-1	CANTQPRGARVVAFF	TGTGCCAACACCCAACCCAGGGGGGCCAGGGTGGTTGCTTTCTTT
TRBD1	TRBV12-3/TRBV12-4	.	TRBJ1-2	CASRIQGAGGYTF	TGTGCCAGCAGGATACAGGGGGCAGGAGGCTACACCTTC
TRBD1	TRBV5-1	.	TRBJ2-4	CASSRAGGTGIKQYF	TGCGCCAGCAGCCGTGCAGGGGGCACGGGAATAAAGCAGTACTTC
.	TRBV5-6	few	TRBJ2-3	CASSPGGVPDTQYF	TGTGCCAGCAGCCCGGGGGGCGTACCAGATACGCAGTATTTT
.	TRBV6-1	.	TRBJ1-6	CASSERISNSPLHF	TGTGCCAGCAGTGAACGGATTAGTAATTCACCCCTCCACTTT
.	TRBV2	.	TRBJ2-7	CASRVDSPREQYF	TGTGCCAGCAGGGTGGACAGCCCTAGGGAGCAGTACTTC
TRBD2	TRBV9	.	TRBJ2-1	CASSGPGGPGPYNEQFF	TGTGCCAGCAGCGGGCCGGGAGGGCCGGGCCCCTACAATGAGCAGTTCTTC
.	TRBV6-5	many	TRBJ2-2	CASSYGVGTGELFF	TGTGCCAGCAGTTACGGTGTCGGCACCGGGGAGCTGTTTTTT
TRBD1	TRBV6-2/TRBV6-3	.	TRBJ2-7	CASSTWDRSSYEQYF	TGTGCCAGCAGTACATGGGACAGAAGCTCCTACGAGCAGTACTTC
.	TRBV27	.	TRBJ2-5	CASSFGDRSQTQYF	TGTGCCAGCAGTTTTGGGGACCGCTCTCAGACCCAGTACTTC
.	TRBV5-1	.	TRBJ2-3	CASSSWGLLLRSGPDTQYF	TGCGCCAGCAGCTCTTGGGGTTTACTCCTCCGCTCAGGTCCAGATACGCAGTATTTT
.	TRBV20-1	few	TRBJ1-2	CSAPALGYGYTF	TGCAGTGCTCCGGCGCTAGGCTATGGCTACACCTTC
TRBD1	TRBV5-6	.	TRBJ1-6	CASRNDRGADNSPLHF	TGTGCCAGCAGAAACGACAGGGGAGCGGATAATTCACCCCTCCACTTT
.	TRBV16	.	TRBJ1-4	CASSPGAFTEKLFF	TGTGCCAGCAGCCCAGGGGCCTTTACGGAAAAACTGTTTTTT
.	TRBV29-1	few	TRBJ2-1	CSVVAGTNTYNEQFF	TGCAGCGTCGTAGCCGGGACGAACACCTACAATGAGCAGTTCTTC
.	TRBV12-3/TRBV12-4	.	TRBJ1-5	CASSLPGGPNQPQHF	TGTGCCAGCAGTTTGCCCGGGGGCCCAAATCAGCCCCAGCATTTT
TRBD1	TRBV24-1	.	TRBJ1-2	CATSGQGHGYTF	TGTGCCACCAGTGGACAGGGGCATGGCTACACCTTC
.	TRBV12-3/TRBV12-4	.	TRBJ2-3	CASSSQGSRTDTQYF	TGTGCCAGCAGTTCCCAGGGGAGTCGGACAGATACGCAGTATTTT
.	TRBV12-3/TRBV12-4	few	TRBJ2-1	CASRRDSRFYNEQFF	TGTGCCAGCAGGCGGGACAGCCGCTTCTACAATGAGCAGTTCTTC
.	TRBV20-1	.	TRBJ2-7	CSARDGAAVETYEQYF	TGCAGTGCTAGAGATGGGGCGGCCGTCGAAACCTACGAGCAGTACTTC
.	TRBV20-1	.	TRBJ2-5	CSASSGYQETQYF	TGCAGTGCTAGTTCGGGGTACCAAGAGACCCAGTACTTC
.	TRBV14	.	TRBJ2-3	CASRQDHLDTQYF	TGTGCCAGCAGACAAGATCACCTAGATACGCAGTATTTT
.	TRBV7-9	few	TRBJ1-3	CASSPGNTIYF	TGTGCCAGCAGCCCTGGGAACACCATATATTTT
.	TRBV12-3/TRBV12-4	.	TRBJ2-7	CASSRGPDEQYF	TGTGCCAGCAGTCGAGGACCTGACGAGCAGTACTTC
.	TRBV7-9	.	TRBJ2-3	CASSTDLGQPYAYF	TGTGCCAGCAGCACTGACCTGGGGCAGCCATACGCGTATTTT
TRBD2	TRBV10-3	.	TRBJ2-1	CAISLTSGNYNEQFF	TGTGCCATCAGCCTAACTAGCGGAAACTACAATGAGCAGTTCTTC
.	TRBV4-1	.	TRBJ2-1	CASTTILSGEQFF	TGCGCCAGCACCACAATTCTCTCTGGTGAGCAGTTCTTC